Shown below are 20 T cell receptor beta chains from a single sample sequenced in a study of OX40 agonist ivuxolimab in advanced cancers. Clones were read by immunoSEQ multiplex PCR, and TCRdb kept only the in-frame ones, dropping some. The sample consists of tens of thousands of clones, roughly 89% of them appearing once. Sequences were derived from CD4+ or CD8+ T cells sorted from blood, sampled in a trial of the OX40 agonist ivuxolimab. The receptors here all came from an adult with an advanced solid tumor such as melanoma, head and neck, liver or kidney cancer.

This clone showed up just a few times. The V call is TRBV4-1, the J call TRBJ1-2; 8 positions agree with TRBD1. The CDR3 spans 15 residues. The ends lost 1 base at V and 6 bases at J; junction bases unmatched: 7. The germline gives CDR1 MGHRA, CDR2 YSYEKL. CDR3 in amino acids: CASSQVGQGVHGYTF. In nucleotides, the CDR3 is TGCGCCAGCAGCCAAGTTGGACAGGGAGTACATGGCTACACCTTC.

The V gene is TRBV19, the J gene TRBJ1-3, with D unclear. CDR3 length: 16 residues. Germline V gene lookup returns CDR1 LNHDA and CDR2 SQIVND (reference sequence). V was clipped by 3 bases and J by 0 bases, with 12 bases between them. The CDR3 DNA is TGTGCCAGTAGTATTGACGGGTCGAGCTCTGGAAACACCATATATTTT. Protein: CASSIDGSSSGNTIYF.

This clone was seen more than once but under ten times. V is TRBV7-9 and J is TRBJ1-2, with D possibly being TRBD1 (5 bases). With 4 bases removed from V and 4 bases from J, the gap between germline ends came to 13 bases. Germline lookup yields CDR1 SEHNR and CDR2 FQNEAQ (reference sequence). The CDR3 sequence is 14 residues long. This CDR3 reads CASSSRERGYGYTF. As DNA, the CDR3 is TGTGCCAGCAGCTCCAGGGAAAGAGGCTATGGCTACACCTTC.

This chain joins TRBV29-1 and TRBJ2-7; 13 nucleotides line up with TRBD2. After removal of 6 bases from V and 0 bases from J, the junction contained 2 bases not matched to a gene. The CDR3 covers 14 residues. The germline CDR1 and CDR2 sequences are SQVTM and ANQGSEA. CDR3 nucleotide sequence: TGCAGCGTGCGGACTAGCGGGAGCTCCTACGAGCAGTACTTC. Amino acid sequence: CSVRTSGSSYEQYF.

The genes are TRBV27 and TRBJ2-7; 9 bases align to TRBD2. Germline trimming cut 2 bases from V and 6 bases from J; bases unmatched to any gene: 14. Germline V lookup: CDR1 MNHEY, CDR2 SMNVEV (reference sequence). CDR3 length: 17 residues. DNA of the CDR3: TGTGCCAGCAGTTTAAGCGGGAGGCGGGAGGGCCTGCGCGAGCAGTACTTC. Its protein product is CASSLSGRREGLREQYF.

This clone was picked up one time. The rearrangement uses TRBV10-3 and TRBJ1-5, with D uncertain. Germline V CDR1 and CDR2: ENHRY, SYGVKD. V lost 6 bases and J 7 bases, leaving 16 bases between the germline ends. CDR3 length: 14 residues. This CDR3 is CAIRPDEGSQPQHF. CDR3 DNA sequence: TGTGCCATCAGACCCGACGAAGGGAGCCAGCCCCAGCATTTT.

This clone turned up a few times. CDR3: CASSPSGITGELFF. Here the CDR3 DNA reads TGTGCCAGCAGCCCTAGCGGGATCACCGGGGAGCTGTTTTTT. J is TRBJ2-2 and V is TRBV11-3; TRBD2 matches at 9 bases. CDR1 and CDR2 from the germline V gene are SGHNT and YENEEA. This CDR3 has 14 amino acids. V dropped 5 bases and J dropped 4; count of bases not matched to a gene: 2.

The chain combines TRBV5-1 with TRBJ1-5; 10 bases fit TRBD1. This CDR3 spans 15 amino acids. Germline CDR1 SGHRS, CDR2 YFSETQ. J was trimmed by 3 bases and V by 3 bases; bases with no gene match: 3. The CDR3 DNA follows: TGCGCCAGCAGCTCCGGGACAGGGGTCAATCAGCCCCAGCATTTT. This gives the protein CASSSGTGVNQPQHF. The entire variable domain, with the rest obtained from reference TRBV5-1 and TRBJ1-5, is as follows: KAGVTQTPRYLIKTRGQQVTLSCSPISGHRSVSWYQQTPGQGLQFLFEYFSETQRNKGNFPGRFSGRQFSNSRSEMNVSTLELGDSALYLCASSSGTGVNQPQHFGDGTRLSIL.

The V call is TRBV12-5, the J call TRBJ1-5, with TRBD1 identical over 7 bases. The junction had 6 bases not matched to a gene; V was cut back by 5 bases and J by 8 bases. Germline V gives CDR1 LGHNT, CDR2 FRNRAP. The CDR3 is 13 amino acids. The CDR3 nucleotides are TGTGCTAGTGGTCTAATGACAGGGAAGCCCCAGCATTTT. It specifies CASGLMTGKPQHF.

The V call is TRBV15, the J call TRBJ2-5; 8 positions match TRBD1. The end of the DNA fits TRBJ2-7 better, so the J call may be wrong. The length of the CDR3 is 15 residues. CDR1 and CDR2 from the germline V gene are LNHNV and YYDKDF (reference sequence). CDR3 coding DNA: TGTGCCACCAGCAGAGAGCGGACAGGGCCCTACGAGCAGTACTTC. Residues: CATSRERTGPYEQYF.

J is TRBJ2-5 and V is TRBV5-1; TRBD2 matches 12 bases. The germline V gene has CDR1 SGHRS and CDR2 YFSETQ. The junction had 4 bases not matched to a gene; V was cut back by 5 bases and J by 2 bases. CDR3 length: 15 amino acids. The CDR3, as DNA: TGCGCCAGCAGTGGACTAGCGGGGCCTCAAGAGACCCAGTACTTC. Translating it yields CASSGLAGPQETQYF.

The chain is built from TRBV19 and TRBJ1-3; no clear D gene. The CDR3 has 12 amino acids. CDR1 is LNHDA, CDR2 SQIVND, per germline (reference sequence). V lost 5 bases, J lost 4 bases, and 6 bases lay in between. In DNA form, the CDR3 reads TGTGCCAGTAGTGAGACGGGAAACACCATATATTTT. This codes for CASSETGNTIYF.

The rearrangement links TRBV19 to TRBJ2-6, with D tentatively TRBD1 (5 bases). The CDR3 is 17 amino acids. V gave up 6 bases and J gave up 3 bases, with 18 bases separating them. Per the germline V gene, CDR1 is LNHDA and CDR2 is SQIVND (reference sequence). This CDR3 reads CASSHTGRLGGANVLTF. The CDR3 nucleotides read TGTGCCAGTAGCCACACAGGTCGTTTAGGTGGGGCCAACGTCCTGACTTTC.

The chain combines TRBV7-2 with TRBJ1-1; D is unresolved. CDR1 is SGHTA, CDR2 FQGNSA, per germline. The CDR3 is made up of 15 amino acids. V was shortened by 3 bases and J by 0 bases, with 11 bases between the two germline ends. DNA of the CDR3: TGTGCCAGCAGCTTGGGGTCGATGGTGAACACTGAAGCTTTCTTT. Protein sequence: CASSLGSMVNTEAFF. Using reference TRBV7-2 and TRBJ1-1 for the parts outside the CDR3, the full variable domain is GAGVSQSPSNKVTEKGKDVELRCDPISGHTALYWYRQSLGQGLEFLIYFQGNSAPDKSGLPSDRFSAERTGGSVSTLTIQRTQQEDSAVYLCASSLGSMVNTEAFFGQGTRLTVV.

This chain connects TRBV11-2 to TRBJ2-3; tentative D call: TRBD1 (6 bases). V was pared by 5 bases and J by 2 bases, with 14 bases between. The CDR3 consists of 15 residues. Germline V lookup: CDR1 SGHAT, CDR2 FQNNGV. In nucleotides, the CDR3 is TGTGCCAGCAGCCAGCAGGGACACCACACAGATACGCAGTATTTT. This gives the protein CASSQQGHHTDTQYF.

DNA of the CDR3: TGTGCCAGCAGCTCACTCCAGGGGAGTGGCACTGAAGCTTTCTTT. It codes for CASSSLQGSGTEAFF. The chain combines TRBV9 with TRBJ1-1; D may be TRBD1 (6 bases). V was clipped by 4 bases and J by 4 bases, with 17 bases between them. This CDR3 has 15 residues. Germline loops: CDR1 SGDLS, CDR2 YYNGEE.

The chain couples TRBV28 to TRBJ1-5, with D possibly matching TRBD1 (5 bases). The CDR3 contains 15 residues. Trimming stripped 7 bases from V and 7 bases from J, with 20 bases between. CDR1 is MDHEN and CDR2 is SYDVKM in the germline V gene. CDR3 region: CASTTGSGLGQPQHF. The CDR3 bases are TGTGCCAGCACTACGGGATCAGGGCTCGGCCAGCCCCAGCATTTT.

The genes are TRBV7-3 and TRBJ2-7, with a tentative D call TRBD2 (5 bases). This CDR3 spans 18 amino acids. Germline CDR1 and CDR2: SGHTA and FQGTGA. Deletions cut 1 base from V and 0 bases from J, with 19 bases between. The CDR3 spells CASSLISLAGRGSYEQYF. Here the CDR3 DNA reads TGTGCCAGCAGCTTAATTTCCCTTGCCGGACGGGGCTCCTACGAGCAGTACTTC.

This chain joins TRBV7-2 and TRBJ1-5; the D is unclear. Germline-derived CDR1 and CDR2 are SGHTA and FQGNSA. This CDR3 region has 14 residues. V lost 5 bases, J lost 7 bases, and 15 bases lay in between. The CDR3 DNA reads as TGTGCCAGCAGCGGAGGCTCGGGGAAACAGCCCCAGCATTTT. Translated: CASSGGSGKQPQHF.

The chain recombines TRBV6-6 with TRBJ1-5; D is unresolved. The CDR3 spans 13 residues. Germline CDR1 MNHNY, CDR2 SVGAGI (reference sequence). V was clipped by 2 bases and J by 4 bases, with 6 bases between them. CDR3 protein: CASSYAANQPQHF. Here the CDR3 DNA reads TGTGCCAGCAGTTACGCGGCGAATCAGCCCCAGCATTTT.